The 19 T cell receptor beta chains presented below share a single source sample, sequenced in a study of T cell repertoires in aging, cancer and after chemotherapy. The template was genomic DNA from peripheral blood, not RNA. TRB rearrangements spanning V, D and J were amplified using mixed TRB-A/B primers. TCRdb independently ran MiXCR on the multiplex PCR reads; one entry per CDR3 protein. The sample lists about 1,500 distinct CDR3 sequences; approximately 39% were seen once. Sequenced sample: blood. These receptors were obtained from a human donor with a solid tumor.

The chain carries TRBV11-2 and TRBJ1-2; 7 nucleotides agree with TRBD1. The germline gives CDR1 SGHAT, CDR2 FQNNGV. The CDR3 has 15 residues. Trimming took 3 bases from V and 0 from J; bases not matched to a gene: 4. Here the CDR3 reads CASSLGGQPNYGYTF. The CDR3, as DNA: TGTGCCAGCAGCTTGGGGGGACAGCCTAACTATGGCTACACCTTC.

This clonotype was seen more than once but under ten times. The chain carries TRBV6-1 and TRBJ2-6; D uncertain. This CDR3 comprises 19 residues. V lost 3 bases and J 5 bases, leaving 23 bases between the germline ends. The germline V gene has CDR1 MNHNS and CDR2 SASEGT. This CDR3 reads CASSDRQVLSIGWANVLTF. The CDR3 bases are TGTGCCAGCAGTGATCGGCAGGTACTCTCCATCGGCTGGGCCAACGTCCTGACTTTC.

This clonotype has more than one count but fewer than ten. CDR3 protein: CAIRSGAGENTGELFF. Here the CDR3 DNA reads TGTGCCATCAGGTCGGGAGCGGGAGAGAACACCGGGGAGCTGTTTTTT. The rearrangement joins TRBV10-3 to TRBJ2-2, with 8 bases that match TRBD2. CDR3 size: 16 residues. V was pared by 6 bases and J by 1 base, with 7 bases of the junction left unmatched. Germline assignment: CDR1 ENHRY and CDR2 SYGVKD.

The gene calls are TRBV20-1 and TRBJ2-3; 9 bases are shared with TRBD2. Per the germline V gene, CDR1 is DFQATT and CDR2 is SNEGSKA (reference sequence). The trim removed 3 bases at V and 1 base at J, leaving 5 bases unmatched. This CDR3 spans 15 amino acids. CDR3 in amino acids: CSASRRLAGTDTQYF. The CDR3 DNA follows: TGCAGTGCTAGTCGACGACTAGCGGGCACAGATACGCAGTATTTT.

This clonotype is categorized as medium-sized. The chain carries TRBV30 and TRBJ1-3, with D maybe TRBD1 (6 bases). Germline lookup yields CDR1 GTSNPN and CDR2 SVGIG (reference sequence). CDR3 size: 13 residues. The V end lost 0 bases, the J end lost 3 bases, and 6 bases lay between the germline ends. This CDR3 reads CAWSVGGGNTIYF. CDR3 coding DNA: TGTGCCTGGAGTGTAGGGGGTGGAAACACCATATATTTT.

The chain links TRBV5-4 to TRBJ2-7; TRBD2 matches 12 bases. The CDR3 covers 15 residues. V was clipped by 4 bases and J by 5 bases; unmatched bases: 7. Germline V gives CDR1 SGHNT, CDR2 YYREEE (reference sequence). CDR3 residues: CASSQLAGGPHEQYF. DNA for the CDR3: TGTGCCAGCAGCCAGCTAGCGGGAGGGCCCCACGAGCAGTACTTC.

The rearrangement links TRBV5-4 to TRBJ2-7, with D tentatively TRBD1 (6 bases). Trimming stripped 4 bases from V and 2 bases from J, with 19 bases between. CDR3 size: 16 residues. Germline loops: CDR1 SGHNT, CDR2 YYREEE (reference sequence). In DNA form, the CDR3 reads TGTGCCAGCAGCCTGGGCTATGGGAAGGGGGCCTACGAGCAGTACTTC. It translates to CASSLGYGKGAYEQYF.

This clonotype was observed a handful of times. The CDR3 DNA is TGTGCCAGCAGCTTGGGGAATCTGGGATTCGGGACAGTCAGCTACGAGCAGTACTTC. Encoded protein: CASSLGNLGFGTVSYEQYF. V and J are TRBV5-6 and TRBJ2-7; 7 nucleotides line up with TRBD1. Germline CDR1 and CDR2: SGHDT and YYEEEE. J was trimmed by 3 bases and V by 0 bases; bases with no gene match: 18. The CDR3 is 19 residues long. Filled out from reference TRBV5-6 and TRBJ2-7, the complete variable domain reads DAGVTQSPTHLIKTRGQQVTLRCSPKSGHDTVSWYQQALGQGPQFIFQYYEEEERQRGNFPDRFSGHQFPNYSSELNVNALLLGDSALYLCASSLGNLGFGTVSYEQYFGPGTRLTVT.

There are a few counts of this clonotype. V is TRBV12-3 or TRBV12-4 and J is TRBJ2-7; TRBD2 aligns across 7 bases. The CDR3 contains 12 residues. Trimming cost V 4 bases and J 10 bases; bases outside gene matches: 7. CDR3 in amino acids: CASSSLPGLQYF. In nucleotides, the CDR3 is TGTGCCAGCAGTTCACTACCGGGACTACAGTACTTC.

This clonotype is a singleton in its sample. The chain recombines TRBV11-2 with TRBJ1-2; D not resolved. Trimming removed 0 bases from V and 5 bases from J, with 10 bases in between. CDR3 length: 14 amino acids. CDR1 SGHAT and CDR2 FQNNGV come from the germline V gene. The CDR3 sequence: CASSLDRTGYGYTF. For the CDR3, the DNA is TGTGCCAGCAGCTTAGATCGGACGGGTTATGGCTACACCTTC. Supplemented by reference TRBV11-2 and TRBJ1-2, the full variable domain reads EAGVAQSPRYKIIEKRQSVAFWCNPISGHATLYWYQQILGQGPKLLIQFQNNGVVDDSQLPKDRFSAERLKGVDSTLKIQPAKLEDSAVYLCASSLDRTGYGYTFGSGTRLTVV.

This clonotype was found a few times. The chain couples TRBV7-2 to TRBJ1-2; tentative D call: TRBD1 (6 bases). The germline V gene encodes CDR1 SGHTA and CDR2 FQGNSA. V lost 2 bases and J lost 8, with 18 bases in between. The CDR3 runs to 15 residues. CDR3 in DNA: TGTGCCAGCAGCTTATCAGGGGCACAGGCAAAAGGCTACACCTTC. As protein: CASSLSGAQAKGYTF. The whole variable domain, remainder taken from reference TRBV7-2 and TRBJ1-2, is GAGVSQSPSNKVTEKGKDVELRCDPISGHTALYWYRQSLGQGLEFLIYFQGNSAPDKSGLPSDRFSAERTGGSVSTLTIQRTQQEDSAVYLCASSLSGAQAKGYTFGSGTRLTVV.

This clonotype was seen just once. This could be a read error, since a much larger clone is one nucleotide away. V gene TRBV6-5 combines with J gene TRBJ1-6, with TRBD1 identical over 8 bases. The V gene's germline CDR1 is MNHEY and CDR2 SVGAGI. The CDR3 is 14 amino acids. V was clipped by 10 bases and J by 4 bases; unmatched bases: 6. The CDR3 reads CAMQGQGYNSPLHF. The CDR3 coding sequence is TGTGCCATGCAAGGACAGGGTTATAATTCACCCCTCCACTTT.

This clonotype turned up a few times. A read error may account for a junction end that differs from germline. V and J are TRBV7-7 and TRBJ1-4; the D is unclear. This CDR3 contains 17 residues. Germline loops: CDR1 SSHAT, CDR2 FNYEAQ (reference sequence). The CDR3, as DNA: TGTGCTAGCAGCTTAGTTAGCTACCCGGCAACTAATGAAAAACTGTTTTTT. Translated, it gives CASSLVSYPATNEKLFF.

Relative to its sample, this clonotype is large (0.1 to 1%). The genes are TRBV6-5 and TRBJ2-5, with a possible D match to TRBD1 (6 bases). Trimming pared 6 bases from V and 3 bases from J, leaving 14 bases between. The CDR3 is 14 amino acids. In germline, CDR1 is MNHEY, CDR2 SVGAGI. The CDR3 DNA sequence: TGTGCCAGCAGATCACGTGGGGGCGAAGAGACCCAGTACTTC. It specifies CASRSRGGEETQYF.

The chain employs TRBV7-9 and TRBJ2-1, with 10 bases that match TRBD2. The length of the CDR3 is 15 residues. With V trimmed by 5 bases and J by 5 bases, 6 bases remained unmatched. In germline, CDR1 is SEHNR, CDR2 FQNEAQ (reference sequence). The CDR3 coding sequence is TGTGCCAGCAGCCTTGGGACTAGCGTCCACAATGAGCAGTTCTTC. Protein: CASSLGTSVHNEQFF.

This clonotype appeared a few times. The chain carries TRBV19 and TRBJ2-6; D unresolved. This CDR3 has 14 residues. In germline, CDR1 is LNHDA, CDR2 SQIVND (reference sequence). V was trimmed by 5 bases and J by 4 bases, leaving 9 bases between them. DNA for the CDR3: TGTGCCAGTAGTGGATGGTTAGGGGCCAACGTCCTGACTTTC. It codes for CASSGWLGANVLTF. Looking up the rest from reference TRBV19 and TRBJ2-6 gives the full variable domain: DGGITQSPKYLFRKEGQNVTLSCEQNLNHDAMYWYRQDPGQGLRLIYYSQIVNDFQKGDIAEGYSVSREKKESFPLTVTSAQKNPTAFYLCASSGWLGANVLTFGAGSRLTVL.

By its share, this clonotype is large (0.1 to 1%). The chain is built from TRBV5-6 and TRBJ1-2; D is undetermined. CDR1 and CDR2 from the germline V gene are SGHDT and YYEEEE. Deletions cut 1 base from V and 8 bases from J, with 12 bases between. The CDR3 length is 13 residues. The CDR3 spells CASSLPDHTGYTF. The CDR3 nucleotides read TGTGCCAGCAGCTTGCCAGACCACACGGGCTACACCTTC.

A word on this clonotype: Its ends do not fully match the called genes, so a read error is possible. The CDR3 sequence is CASSETAIF. For the CDR3, the DNA is TGCGCCAGCAGTGAGACGGCAATTTTT. This rearrangement joins TRBV10-1 to TRBJ1-4, with unresolved D. CDR3 length: 9 amino acids. The V gene's germline CDR1 is WNHNN and CDR2 SYGVQD (reference sequence).

The chain joins TRBV6-1 to TRBJ1-6; no reliable D call. The V end lost 5 bases, the J end lost 3 bases, and 17 bases lay between the germline ends. CDR3 length: 17 amino acids. Germline V gives CDR1 MNHNS, CDR2 SASEGT. CDR3 DNA sequence: TGTGCCAGCAGTCCTGTCCCCGGACGGGACTATAATTCACCCCTCCACTTT. Translation: CASSPVPGRDYNSPLHF.